This T cell receptor beta chain was recovered during a study of early T cells in non-severe SARS-CoV-2 infection. This clonotype was recorded many times. What it binds is not known. Study-wide results and caveats: VDJdb-based matching was biased toward anti-spike CD8 responses and missed private and CD4 specificities.

Trimming removed 4 bases from V and 2 bases from J; junction bases left unmatched: 5. Germline CDR1 MDHEN, CDR2 SYDVKM. The CDR3 contains 14 residues. TCRdb processed the 5' RACE reads anew with MiXCR; each CDR3 protein has one entry. Among 68,000 or so distinct CDR3 sequences listed, 12% were seen once. The clonotype comes from an adult who was a healthcare worker with PCR-confirmed SARS-CoV-2 infection or an uninfected control (not recorded which). The specimen sequenced was whole blood. V and J are TRBV28 and TRBJ2-7, with TRBD2 matching over 7 bases. Here the CDR3 reads CASSSGRGTYEQYF. CDR3 nucleotide sequence: TGTGCCAGCAGTTCGGGGCGGGGGACCTACGAGCAGTACTTC.